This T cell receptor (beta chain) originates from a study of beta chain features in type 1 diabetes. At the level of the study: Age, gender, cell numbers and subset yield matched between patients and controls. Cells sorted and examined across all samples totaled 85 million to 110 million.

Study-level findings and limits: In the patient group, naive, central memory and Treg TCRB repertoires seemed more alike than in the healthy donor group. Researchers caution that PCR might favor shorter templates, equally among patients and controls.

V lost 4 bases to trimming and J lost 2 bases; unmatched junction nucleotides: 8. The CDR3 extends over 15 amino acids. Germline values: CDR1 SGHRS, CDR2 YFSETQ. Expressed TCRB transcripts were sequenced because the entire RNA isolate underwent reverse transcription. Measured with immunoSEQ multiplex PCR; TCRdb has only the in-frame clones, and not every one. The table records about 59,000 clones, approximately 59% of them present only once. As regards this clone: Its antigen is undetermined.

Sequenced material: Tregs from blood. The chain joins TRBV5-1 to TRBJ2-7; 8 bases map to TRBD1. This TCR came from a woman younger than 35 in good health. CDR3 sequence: CASSQRTGPAYEQYF. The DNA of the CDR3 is TGCGCCAGCAGCCAACGGACAGGGCCGGCCTACGAGCAGTACTTC.